These T cell receptor beta chains were read from a single sample in a study of patients and donors after allogeneic stem cell transplantation. TCRdb re-analysed the RT-PCR reads in MiXCR, keeping a single row per CDR3 protein. The top ten hold 5% to 6.5% of the sample, which has 920,000 or so distinct CDR3 sequences, roughly 18% seen once. The sequencing sample was made of blood, either unsorted or a sorted T cell fraction (not recorded which). These receptors originate from a human donor who was either an allogeneic HSCT recipient or a stem cell or donor lymphocyte infusion donor (not recorded which). It is not recorded whose cells these are; they may come from a transplant donor. The CDR3 runs from the conserved cysteine through the conserved F or W. D genes are given only for firm matches. Part of the rows lack a size; the others show once, few, many or a class for expanded clones.

j_call,clone_size,v_call,d_call,cdr3_nt,cdr3_aa
TRBJ1-6,.,TRBV4-1,TRBD1,TGCGCCAGCAGCCAAGACAGGGGGACTTCGAGCTCCTATAATTCACCCCTCCACTTT,CASSQDRGTSSSYNSPLHF
TRBJ2-1,.,TRBV7-2,TRBD1,TGTGCCAGCACCTTGGGACAGGGGTCCTACAATGAGCAGTTCTTC,CASTLGQGSYNEQFF
TRBJ2-2,.,TRBV6-1,TRBD2,TGTGCCAGCAGCATCTATGGACTAGCGACAACCGGGGAGCTGTTTTTT,CASSIYGLATTGELFF
TRBJ2-5,.,TRBV19,TRBD2,TGTGCCAGTAGGCTTAGCGGGGGAGATAGAGAGACCCAGTACTTC,CASRLSGGDRETQYF
TRBJ2-7,.,TRBV10-3,TRBD1,TGTGCCATCAGTGCCTACGGTGGAGGACAGGGGGGCTACGAGCAGTACTTC,CAISAYGGGQGGYEQYF
TRBJ1-4,few,TRBV18,.,TGTGCCAGCTCACCGAAAGGGGAAAAACTGTTTTTT,CASSPKGEKLFF
TRBJ1-1,few,TRBV29-1,.,TGCAGCGGGACCTTCGGGAACACTGAAGCTTTCTTT,CSGTFGNTEAFF
TRBJ2-1,few,TRBV4-1,TRBD2,TGCGCCAGCAGACAGCCGGGGGGGGCGGTACGCGAGCAGTTCTTC,CASRQPGGAVREQFF
TRBJ1-5,.,TRBV25-1,TRBD1,TGTGCCAGTTCTCTGTGTACAGGGGCTCAAAATCAGCCCCAGCATTTT,CASSLCTGAQNQPQHF
TRBJ2-7,few,TRBV7-9,.,TGTGCCAGCAGCTTAGGGGCAGGGATCACCTACGAGCAGTACTTC,CASSLGAGITYEQYF
TRBJ1-2,.,TRBV12-3/TRBV12-4,.,TGTGCCAGCAGCACAGGTGCTTCTTCGATCTACACCTTC,CASSTGASSIYTF
TRBJ2-1,few,TRBV6-1,TRBD2,TGTGCCAGCAGTCCCCCTAGCGGGAGGACCTCCTACAATGAGCAGTTCTTC,CASSPPSGRTSYNEQFF
TRBJ2-1,many,TRBV4-2,.,TGCGCCAGCAGCCAAGGAGCAGGGAGCTCCTACAATGAGCAGTTCTTC,CASSQGAGSSYNEQFF
TRBJ2-7,.,TRBV10-3,TRBD2,TGTGCCACCCTGGGACTAGTGAAGGGCGAGCAGTACTTC,CATLGLVKGEQYF
TRBJ1-5,few,TRBV19,.,TGTGCCAGTAGTATGGCTGGGGGCGGACAGCCCCAGCATTTT,CASSMAGGGQPQHF
TRBJ1-2,few,TRBV20-1,.,TGCAGTGCTAGATCCATCGCGGTAGCTGGCTACACCTTC,CSARSIAVAGYTF
TRBJ2-1,many,TRBV29-1,.,TGCAGCGTTGTTGAACGGGACAATGAGCAGTTCTTC,CSVVERDNEQFF
TRBJ2-5,few,TRBV2,.,TGTGCCAGCAGTACCTTAGTCACCCTGTACCAAGAGACCCAGTACTTC,CASSTLVTLYQETQYF
TRBJ2-7,few,TRBV20-1,.,TGCAGTGCTAGAGATCTGGGCGGACGCTACGAGCAGTACTTC,CSARDLGGRYEQYF
TRBJ2-6,few,TRBV5-5,.,TGTGCCAGCAGCCGCGGGGAGGGGGGCTCTGGGGCCAACGTCCTGACTTTC,CASSRGEGGSGANVLTF
TRBJ2-1,few,TRBV6-5,TRBD2,TGTGCCAGCAGTTCATCCGGGACTAGCCGCGAGCAGTTCTTC,CASSSSGTSREQFF
TRBJ2-2,.,TRBV27,TRBD1,TGTGCCACCTCCCTAGTGGGACAGGGGGTCGTGGAGCTGTTTTTT,CATSLVGQGVVELFF
TRBJ2-5,.,TRBV9,.,TGTGCCAGCAGCGTACAGGGTCGACAAGAGACCCAGTACTTC,CASSVQGRQETQYF
TRBJ2-5,.,TRBV7-9,TRBD1,TGTGCCAGCAGCTTAGCGGGGACAGGGGTACAAGAGACCCAGTACTTC,CASSLAGTGVQETQYF
TRBJ1-1,.,TRBV6-1,.,TGTGCCAGCAAGGGAAGCGCGAGAGGTACTGAAGCTTTCTTT,CASKGSARGTEAFF
TRBJ1-2,.,TRBV6-1,.,TGTGCCAGCAGGCCGGTTAAGGAGTTGTATGGCTACACCTTC,CASRPVKELYGYTF
TRBJ1-1,few,TRBV5-1,.,TGCGCCAGCAGCTACTACTTCCGGGGATCTGAAGCTTTCTTT,CASSYYFRGSEAFF
TRBJ1-1,.,TRBV20-1,TRBD1,TGCAGTGCCAGAAATGACAGGGCGGTGTCAATAGGCACTGAAGCTTTCTTT,CSARNDRAVSIGTEAFF
TRBJ1-1,.,TRBV12-3/TRBV12-4,.,TGTGCCAGCAGTTTGCTGGTCATGAACACTGAAGCTTTCTTT,CASSLLVMNTEAFF
TRBJ1-6,.,TRBV20-1,.,TGCAGTGCTAGAGTCGGGGGCAGGGGTTTTTCCTATAATTCACCCCTCCACTTT,CSARVGGRGFSYNSPLHF
TRBJ2-1,many,TRBV12-3/TRBV12-4,.,TGTGCCAGCAGTGGTAGTAGCCCAAGCGGTGAGCAGTTCTTC,CASSGSSPSGEQFF
TRBJ2-2,few,TRBV9,.,TGTGCCAGCAGTAGATTACAGGGATCCGGGGAGCTGTTTTTT,CASSRLQGSGELFF
TRBJ2-7,many,TRBV12-3/TRBV12-4,.,TGTGCCAGCAGTTTACTGGGACCACCGCAGTACTTC,CASSLLGPPQYF
TRBJ2-5,few,TRBV6-1,.,TGTGCCAGCAGTCCTATGACTAGGCCGGAGACCCAGTACTTC,CASSPMTRPETQYF
TRBJ1-5,.,TRBV5-1,.,TGCGCCAGCAGCTTGGAGGGTGAGGGGCCCCAGCATTTT,CASSLEGEGPQHF
TRBJ2-2,few,TRBV4-2,TRBD2,TGTGCCAGCAGCCCTTTCGGTGGGGGGGACACCGGGGAGCTGTTTTTT,CASSPFGGGDTGELFF
TRBJ1-5,few,TRBV20-1,.,TGCAGTGCTAGACGGGTGGGAGGTCAGCCCCAGCATTTT,CSARRVGGQPQHF
TRBJ2-3,few,TRBV21-1,.,TGTGCCAGCAGCCCGGGGAAAGCTACTAGCACAGATACGCAGTATTTT,CASSPGKATSTDTQYF
TRBJ1-2,.,TRBV4-3,TRBD1,TGCGCCAGCAGCCAAGATTTAAAAATGTACAGGGGAAGGAGCTACACCTTC,CASSQDLKMYRGRSYTF
TRBJ1-1,few,TRBV7-9,.,TGTGCCAGCAGCTCTATCCTCACGGTGAACACTGAAGCTTTCTTT,CASSSILTVNTEAFF
TRBJ2-7,.,TRBV29-1,.,TGCAGCGTTTCCCAGGACGTGGGGGGTCGGGAGCAGTACTTC,CSVSQDVGGREQYF
TRBJ2-7,.,TRBV5-1,.,TGCGCCAGCTCCCCTGGGAGACGGGGAGACGAGCAGTACTTC,CASSPGRRGDEQYF
TRBJ2-2,.,TRBV5-8,TRBD2,TGTGCCAGCAGCCGTACTAGCGGGAGCCTGGCCGGGGAGCTGTTTTTT,CASSRTSGSLAGELFF
TRBJ2-1,many,TRBV5-1,TRBD2,TGCGCCAGCAGCGTGGGACTAGTTCTCCTGGGGGACTACAATGAGCAGTTCTTC,CASSVGLVLLGDYNEQFF
TRBJ2-1,.,TRBV5-4,TRBD1,TGTGCCAGCAGCTTGGAGCCGGGACAGGGGCAAATGCAGTTCTTC,CASSLEPGQGQMQFF
TRBJ1-4,few,TRBV20-1,.,TGCAGTGCTATAGGCGGAACTAGGACCACTAATAATGAAAAACTGTTTTTT,CSAIGGTRTTNNEKLFF
TRBJ2-7,.,TRBV25-1,TRBD2,TGTGCCTCACGGGAGGGCGCCGACTACTCCTACGAGCAGTACTTC,CASREGADYSYEQYF
TRBJ1-1,few,TRBV7-3,.,TGTGCCAGCAGCCCAGGTACCGGGTTCCTGACTGAAGCTTTCTTT,CASSPGTGFLTEAFF
TRBJ2-2,.,TRBV20-1,TRBD2,TGCAGTGCTAGAGATCGGAGGGAGGGCCGGGCCGGGGAGCTGTTTTTT,CSARDRREGRAGELFF
TRBJ2-5,.,TRBV9,.,TGTGCCAGCAGCGTAGGGATAGGGATTCTCTTTCAAGAGACCCAGTACTTC,CASSVGIGILFQETQYF
TRBJ2-4,.,TRBV5-1,TRBD2,TGCGCCAGCAGCTTGGCCCTAGCGGGTTCTAACATTCAGTACTTC,CASSLALAGSNIQYF
TRBJ1-1,.,TRBV20-1,.,TGCAGTGCTATCGGACAATCTGAAGCTTTCTTT,CSAIGQSEAFF
TRBJ1-1,many,TRBV5-1,.,TGCGCCAGCAGCTTAGATGGGCTCGCTGAAGCTTTCTTT,CASSLDGLAEAFF
TRBJ2-3,few,TRBV27,.,TGTGCCAGCAGTTACCGGGAGAGCACAGATACGCAGTATTTT,CASSYRESTDTQYF
TRBJ2-1,.,TRBV7-9,.,TGTGCCAGCAGGTGGGGGGCGAATGAGCAGTTCTTC,CASRWGANEQFF
TRBJ2-3,.,TRBV14,TRBD2,TGTGCCAGCAGCCGAAGATGGACGAAAATACTAGCGGGGGCCACAGATACGCAGTATTTT,CASSRRWTKILAGATDTQYF
TRBJ2-7,.,TRBV10-3,.,TGTGCCATCAGTCAAGGGGGGGACGAGCAGTACTTC,CAISQGGDEQYF
TRBJ1-1,few,TRBV5-1,TRBD1,TGCGCCAGCAGCACAGCGCCACAGGGGGCGTCTGAAGCTTTCTTT,CASSTAPQGASEAFF
TRBJ1-2,few,TRBV7-9,TRBD1,TGTGCCAGCAGCTTAGTTTGGGACAGGGAAGGCTACACCTTC,CASSLVWDREGYTF